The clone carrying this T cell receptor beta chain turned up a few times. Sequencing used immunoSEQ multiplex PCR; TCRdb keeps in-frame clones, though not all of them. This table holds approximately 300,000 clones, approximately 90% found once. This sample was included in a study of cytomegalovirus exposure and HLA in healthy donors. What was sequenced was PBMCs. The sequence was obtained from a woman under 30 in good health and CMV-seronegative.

In nucleotides, the CDR3 is TGTGCCAGCAGTGAAAACAGGGAACAGCCCCAGCATTTT. Its protein is CASSENREQPQHF. This chain joins TRBV2 and TRBJ1-5, with a possible D match to TRBD1 (6 bases). Looked up from germline, CDR1 is SNHLY and CDR2 is FYNNEI. Trimming removed 2 bases from V and 7 bases from J, with 9 bases in between. The CDR3 runs to 13 residues.